Given below is one T cell receptor (beta chain) in context. Its antigen remains unknown. These data belong to a study of cytomegalovirus exposure and HLA in healthy donors. The PCR ran on 60 Vbeta and 13 Jbeta primers. Produced via immunoSEQ multiplex PCR; TCRdb's table is partial and in-frame only. This table holds 110,000 or so clones, 65% to 85% found once. General study points: V- and J-gene trimming of TCR beta was linked (in a later analysis) to a missense DCLRE1C variant. With DRB1 most and HLA-C fewest, TCR association rates differed between HLA loci in a later analysis.

Sequencing input: PBMCs. This TCR came from a woman aged 25 to 39 in good health and CMV-seropositive.

The CDR3 sequence is CASSPRLAGDEQFF. CDR3 nucleotides: TGTGCCAGCAGCCCCCGACTAGCGGGAGATGAGCAGTTCTTC. V usage is TRBV11-2 and J usage is TRBJ2-1; TRBD2 matches at 12 bases. The germline V gene has CDR1 SGHAT and CDR2 FQNNGV. Germline trimming cut 5 bases from V and 8 bases from J; bases unmatched to any gene: 4. This CDR3 comprises 14 residues.